This entry features one TCR beta chain sequence. Its target is unknown. Primers used in a second PCR of roughly 7 to 12 cycles were a sample-barcoded 5' primer and a J-beta primer mix. Each cDNA molecule was tagged by a template-switch adaptor with 12 random nucleotides. Every sample produced at least 2.5 million CDR3-containing paired-end reads. TCRdb processed the 5' RACE reads anew with MiXCR; each CDR3 protein has one entry. The repertoire holds 1.4 million to 1.5 million distinct CDR3 sequences, with approximately 38% as singletons. This entry belongs to a study of blood T cells in healthy people across ages. Whole-study findings and limits: The unknown donor CMV status may have confounded expanded clonotype changes.

Germline V lookup: CDR1 SEHNR, CDR2 FQNEAQ (reference sequence). Trimming pared 6 bases from V and 4 bases from J, leaving 18 bases between. This CDR3 is 15 amino acids long. The clonotype originates from a woman in her late teens or twenties in good health. What was sequenced was blood. The chain employs TRBV7-9 and TRBJ1-2; TRBD1 might be the D (6 bases). The chain's CDR3 is CASSRGQPGTYGYTF. The CDR3 bases are TGTGCCAGCAGTCGAGGACAGCCAGGGACCTATGGCTACACCTTC.